The text below deals with one T cell receptor beta chain. The data derive from a study of blood T cell repertoires in COVID-19. This table comes from immunoSEQ multiplex PCR, and its TCRdb copy is limited to in-frame clones, with some not included. This sample has roughly 190,000 clones, with approximately 90% found just once. V shed 3 bases and J shed 0 bases, with 6 bases lying between them. Germline V lookup: CDR1 SGHVS, CDR2 FQNEAQ. This CDR3 spans 14 amino acids. The V gene is TRBV7-8, the J gene TRBJ1-3; no firm D call. Sequenced: peripheral blood. The sequence was collected from a man aged 50 or older with acute or convalescent COVID-19. The CDR3 is CASSFSRSGNTIYF. CDR3 bases: TGTGCCAGCAGCTTTTCGCGCTCTGGAAACACCATATATTTT. Full variable domain (missing parts from reference TRBV7-8 and TRBJ1-3): GAGVSQSPRYKVAKRGQDVALRCDPISGHVSLFWYQQALGQGPEFLTYFQNEAQLDKSGLPSDRFFAERPEGSVSTLKIQRTQQEDSAVYLCASSFSRSGNTIYFGEGSWLTVV.